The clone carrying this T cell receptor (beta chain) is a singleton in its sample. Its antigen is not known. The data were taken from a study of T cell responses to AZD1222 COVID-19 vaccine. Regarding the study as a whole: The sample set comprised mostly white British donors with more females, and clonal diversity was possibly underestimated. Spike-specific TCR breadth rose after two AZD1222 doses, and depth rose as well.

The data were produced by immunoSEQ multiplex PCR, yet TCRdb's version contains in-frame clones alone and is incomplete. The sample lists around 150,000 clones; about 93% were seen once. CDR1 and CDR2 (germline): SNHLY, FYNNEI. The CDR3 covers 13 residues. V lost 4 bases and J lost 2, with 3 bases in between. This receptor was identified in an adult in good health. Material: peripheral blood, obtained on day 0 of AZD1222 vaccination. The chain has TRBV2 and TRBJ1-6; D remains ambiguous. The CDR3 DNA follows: TGTGCCAGCAGTGGGACCTATAATTCACCCCTCCACTTT. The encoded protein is CASSGTYNSPLHF.